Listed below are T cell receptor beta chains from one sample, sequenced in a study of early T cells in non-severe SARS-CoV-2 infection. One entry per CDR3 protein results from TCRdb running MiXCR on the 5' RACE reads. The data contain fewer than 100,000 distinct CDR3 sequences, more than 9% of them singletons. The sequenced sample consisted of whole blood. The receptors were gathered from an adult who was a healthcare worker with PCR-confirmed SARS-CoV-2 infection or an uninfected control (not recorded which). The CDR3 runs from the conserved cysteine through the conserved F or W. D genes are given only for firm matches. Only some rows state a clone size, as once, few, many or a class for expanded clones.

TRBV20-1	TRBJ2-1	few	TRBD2	TGCAGTGCTAGATCCCTAGCGGGAGAAGGTTTGGGGCAGTTCTTC	CSARSLAGEGLGQFF
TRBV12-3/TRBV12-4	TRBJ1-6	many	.	TGTGCCAGCAGTTTAGGGACAGTGAATTCACCCCTCCACTTT	CASSLGTVNSPLHF
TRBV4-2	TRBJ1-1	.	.	TGTGCCAGCAGCCAAGAAAGGAACACTGAAGCTTTCTTT	CASSQERNTEAFF
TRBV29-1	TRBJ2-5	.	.	TGCAGCGTGAGGAACAGGGCTCAAGAGACCCAGTACTTC	CSVRNRAQETQYF
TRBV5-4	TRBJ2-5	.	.	TGTGCCAGCAGCTCCCAGGTTGCTACTAAGACCCAGTACTTC	CASSSQVATKTQYF
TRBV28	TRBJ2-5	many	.	TGTGCCAGCAGTCGCAAGTTGCAAGAGACCCAGTACTTC	CASSRKLQETQYF
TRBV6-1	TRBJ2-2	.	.	TGTGCGGCGGGGACTACCGGGGAGCTGTTTTTT	CAAGTTGELFF
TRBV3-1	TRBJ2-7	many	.	TGTGCCAGCAGTCTCAACCCCGACAGTTCCTACGAGCAGTACTTC	CASSLNPDSSYEQYF
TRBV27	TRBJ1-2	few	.	TGTGCCAGCAGTTTTGGGGGTAGCTATGGCTACACCTTC	CASSFGGSYGYTF
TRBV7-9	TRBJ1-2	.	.	TGTGCCAGCAGCTGGGAGGGCGTCTATGGCTACACCTTC	CASSWEGVYGYTF
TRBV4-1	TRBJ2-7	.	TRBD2	TGCGCCAGCAGCATCCGAGCGACTAGCGGATACGAGCAGTACTTC	CASSIRATSGYEQYF
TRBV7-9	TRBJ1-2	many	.	TGTGCCAGCAGCGTCCAACCTTTCGGCTACACCTTC	CASSVQPFGYTF
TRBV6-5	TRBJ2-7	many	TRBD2	TGTGCCAGCAGGACTAGCGGGAGGCCCCTCGGGGAGCAGTACTTC	CASRTSGRPLGEQYF
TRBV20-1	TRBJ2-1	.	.	TGCAGTGCTAACCAACTAGTTAGTCCCAACAATGAGCAGTTCTTC	CSANQLVSPNNEQFF
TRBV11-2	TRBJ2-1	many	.	TGTGCCAGCAGCCCCTTATCGAATGAGCAGTTCTTC	CASSPLSNEQFF
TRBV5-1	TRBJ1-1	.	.	TGCGCCAGCAGCGACGTCCAGGGTCTTAACACTGAAGCTTTCTTT	CASSDVQGLNTEAFF